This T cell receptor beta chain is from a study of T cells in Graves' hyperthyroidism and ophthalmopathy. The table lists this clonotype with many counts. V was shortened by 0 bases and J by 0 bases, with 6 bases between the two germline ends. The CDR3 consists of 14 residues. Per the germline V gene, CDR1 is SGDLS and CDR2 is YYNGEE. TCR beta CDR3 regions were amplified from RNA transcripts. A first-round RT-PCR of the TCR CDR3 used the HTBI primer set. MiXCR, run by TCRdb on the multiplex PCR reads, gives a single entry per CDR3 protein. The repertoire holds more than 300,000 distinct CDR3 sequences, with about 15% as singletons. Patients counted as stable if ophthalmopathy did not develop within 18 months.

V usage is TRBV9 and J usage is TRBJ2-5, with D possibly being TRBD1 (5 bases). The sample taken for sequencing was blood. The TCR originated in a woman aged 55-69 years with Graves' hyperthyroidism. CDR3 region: CASSVEGYQETQYF. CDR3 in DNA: TGTGCCAGCAGCGTAGAGGGGTACCAAGAGACCCAGTACTTC.